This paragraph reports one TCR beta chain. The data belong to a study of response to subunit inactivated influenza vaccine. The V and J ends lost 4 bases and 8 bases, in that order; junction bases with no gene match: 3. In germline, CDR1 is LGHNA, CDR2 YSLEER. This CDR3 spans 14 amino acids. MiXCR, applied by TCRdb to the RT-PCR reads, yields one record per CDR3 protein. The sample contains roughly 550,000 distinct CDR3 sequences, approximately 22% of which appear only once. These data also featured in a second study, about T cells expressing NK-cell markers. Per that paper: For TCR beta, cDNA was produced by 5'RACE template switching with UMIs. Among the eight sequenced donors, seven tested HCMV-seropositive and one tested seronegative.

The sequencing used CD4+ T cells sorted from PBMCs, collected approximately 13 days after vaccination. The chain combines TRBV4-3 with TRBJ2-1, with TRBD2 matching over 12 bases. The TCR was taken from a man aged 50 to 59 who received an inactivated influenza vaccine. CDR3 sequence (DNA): TGCGCCAGCAGCCGTGGGACTAGCGGGTATGAGCAGTTCTTC. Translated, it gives CASSRGTSGYEQFF.